This TCR beta chain was recorded in a study of cytotoxic CD8 clonotypes in ibrutinib-treated CLL. Per the germline V gene, CDR1 is SEHNR and CDR2 is FQNEAQ (reference sequence). The CDR3 sequence is 15 residues long. The V and J ends lost 5 bases and 5 bases, in that order; junction bases with no gene match: 5. Data came from immunoSEQ multiplex PCR; TCRdb stores just in-frame clones and leaves some out. The sample consists of about 130,000 clones, about four fifths of them appearing once. The clonotype was recovered from a human donor with chronic lymphocytic leukemia. The chain joins TRBV7-9 to TRBJ2-7; 14 bases line up with TRBD2. The sample here was PBMCs, taken after 12 months of ibrutinib treatment. CDR3 in DNA: TGTGCCAGCAGCAAGACTAGCGGGAGGGTCCACGAGCAGTACTTC. Amino acids: CASSKTSGRVHEQYF.